The text below deals with one TCR beta chain. Its antigen is as yet unknown. In each case, RNA was isolated and then reverse transcribed into cDNA as the sequencing template. Sequencing used immunoSEQ multiplex PCR; TCRdb keeps in-frame clones, though not all of them. Of roughly 170,000 clones listed, around 60% were seen once; the top ten hold around 12%. This entry belongs to a study of CD8+ T cells in alopecia areata. Overall study context: Treatment ran 6 to 18 months, with 6 months of follow-up afterward. Study results and limitations: For patients receiving tofacitinib, scalp clonality and expanded CD8+ clones among the top 100 significantly decreased. Numerous expanded lesional clones remained in scalp and blood during tofacitinib.

Treatment defined: oral pan-JAK inhibitor, 5-10 mg twice daily. As part of sample collection, lesional scalp punch biopsies and peripheral blood were taken from alopecia areata patients. V lost 5 bases and J lost 3; bases outside the gene matches: 9. Germline V lookup: CDR1 MNHEY, CDR2 SMNVEV (reference sequence). There are 15 residues in the CDR3. The receptor was isolated from a human donor with alopecia areata. The starting material was CD8+ T cells sorted from blood, obtained at week 24, from a patient treated with tofacitinib. The chain is built from TRBV27 and TRBJ2-7; 8 bases agree with TRBD2. The CDR3 region has the DNA TGTGCCAGCAGTAGGCTAGCGGGCGAATTCTACGAGCAGTACTTC. Protein sequence: CASSRLAGEFYEQYF.